Each of the 26 T cell receptor beta chains below was sequenced from the same sample in a study of cytomegalovirus exposure and HLA in healthy donors. The protocol was immunoSEQ multiplex PCR, while the TCRdb copy is restricted to in-frame clones and leaves out a portion. The sample contains 100,000 to 150,000 clones, roughly 87% of which appear only once. Source material: PBMCs. The receptors derive from a woman aged 18-29 years in good health and CMV-seronegative.

The J gene is TRBJ2-7, the V gene TRBV6-1; 8 bases line up with TRBD2. J lost 3 bases, V lost 7 bases, and 2 bases had no gene match. Germline CDR1 is MNHNS and CDR2 is SASEGT. The CDR3 is 12 amino acids. The CDR3 region is CASTSGFYEQYF. Written as DNA, the CDR3 is TGTGCCAGCACTAGCGGGTTCTACGAGCAGTACTTC.

This chain links TRBV15 with TRBJ2-1, with 7 bases that match TRBD2. J gave up 6 bases and V 3 bases, and 5 bases lay outside the gene matches. The CDR3 is 14 amino acids. The germline gives CDR1 LNHNV, CDR2 YYDKDF (reference sequence). The CDR3, as DNA: TGTGCCACCAGCAGTCGGCGGGGGAGCAATGAGCAGTTCTTC. This sequence encodes CATSSRRGSNEQFF.

This clone was seen once. This chain uses TRBV19 with TRBJ1-1; D is perhaps TRBD1 (6 bases). This CDR3 is built from 14 residues. Germline-derived CDR1 and CDR2 are LNHDA and SQIVND (reference sequence). Trimming removed 4 bases from V and 5 bases from J, with 14 bases in between. The CDR3 DNA reads TGTGCCAGTAGTAACAGGGATGAGTCGACTGAAGCTTTCTTT. This gives the protein CASSNRDESTEAFF.

V is TRBV11-2 and J is TRBJ1-5; no definite D call. The germline CDR1 and CDR2 sequences are SGHAT and FQNNGV. With 2 bases removed from V and 4 bases from J, the gap between germline ends came to 9 bases. The CDR3 consists of 14 residues. This CDR3 is CASSLFGGNQPQHF. Here the CDR3 DNA reads TGTGCCAGCAGCTTATTCGGAGGAAATCAGCCCCAGCATTTT.

The rearrangement links TRBV7-3 to TRBJ1-2, with D possibly being TRBD1 (5 bases). The V gene's germline CDR1 is SGHTA and CDR2 FQGTGA. V was trimmed by 2 bases and J by 3 bases, leaving 13 bases between them. This CDR3 is 15 amino acids long. CDR3 sequence: CASSLQGGGDYGYTF. CDR3 nucleotides: TGTGCCAGCAGCTTACAGGGTGGCGGAGACTATGGCTACACCTTC.

V is TRBV9 and J is TRBJ2-5; TRBD2 might be the D (6 bases). There are 14 residues in the CDR3. Germline values: CDR1 SGDLS, CDR2 YYNGEE. V was cut by 0 bases and J by 5 bases, with 11 bases left in between. CDR3: CASSVAGVRETQYF. CDR3 coding DNA: TGTGCCAGCAGCGTAGCGGGGGTAAGGGAGACCCAGTACTTC.

This chain connects TRBV19 to TRBJ2-3; TRBD2 matches 13 bases. CDR1 LNHDA and CDR2 SQIVND come from the germline V gene (reference sequence). CDR3 length: 15 amino acids. The junction had 4 bases not matched to a gene; V was cut back by 8 bases and J by 2 bases. The CDR3 DNA reads TGTGCCAGTTCAGGACTAGCGGGGGTCACAGATACGCAGTATTTT. Translating gives CASSGLAGVTDTQYF.

The chain recombines TRBV19 with TRBJ2-4, with TRBD2 matching 14 bases. Germline values: CDR1 LNHDA, CDR2 SQIVND (reference sequence). The CDR3 runs 16 residues. The V and J ends lost 3 bases and 7 bases, in that order; junction bases with no gene match: 5. The CDR3 reads CASSIWTSGGWNIQYF. The DNA of the CDR3 is TGTGCCAGTAGTATTTGGACTAGCGGGGGGTGGAACATTCAGTACTTC.

This clone was recorded a few times. The rearrangement joins TRBV7-6 to TRBJ1-5; D remains ambiguous. This CDR3 contains 13 residues. Trimming took 0 bases from V and 4 from J, leaving 4 bases between them. Germline V lookup: CDR1 SGHVS, CDR2 FNYEAQ. The CDR3 spells CASSLARNQPQHF. CDR3 DNA sequence: TGTGCCAGCAGCTTAGCGAGGAATCAGCCCCAGCATTTT.

This rearrangement joins TRBV5-6 to TRBJ2-5; no clear D gene. Germline CDR1 and CDR2: SGHDT and YYEEEE. CDR3 size: 12 residues. V was clipped by 2 bases and J by 5 bases, with 7 bases between them. The CDR3 sequence: CASSLLGETQYF. The CDR3 nucleotides read TGTGCCAGCAGCTTACTCGGGGAGACCCAGTACTTC.

The genes are TRBV11-2 and TRBJ1-4; 7 bases are shared with TRBD1. Germline CDR1 reads SGHAT; CDR2 reads FQNNGV. Trimming removed 4 bases from V and 8 bases from J; junction bases left unmatched: 10. This CDR3 is built from 15 residues. The CDR3, as DNA: TGTGCCAGCAGCTCCCATGGCGGGACAGAGGAAAAACTGTTTTTT. Its translation is CASSSHGGTEEKLFF.

V gene TRBV5-1 combines with J gene TRBJ1-1, with 7 bases aligning to TRBD1. Trimming removed 2 bases from V and 2 bases from J; junction bases left unmatched: 3. CDR1 and CDR2 from the germline V gene are SGHRS and YFSETQ. This CDR3 spans 14 amino acids. The CDR3 loop is CASSFGTENTEAFF. CDR3 nucleotides: TGCGCCAGCAGCTTTGGGACAGAAAACACTGAAGCTTTCTTT.

The chain combines TRBV7-2 with TRBJ2-7; 8 bases align to TRBD2. Trimming at V came to 5 bases and at J to 3 bases, leaving 9 bases not matched to a gene. Looked up from germline, CDR1 is SGHTA and CDR2 is FQGNSA. CDR3 length: 15 amino acids. Here the CDR3 reads CASSPPGTRFYEQYF. CDR3 DNA sequence: TGTGCCAGCAGCCCCCCAGGGACTAGATTCTACGAGCAGTACTTC.

The CDR3 coding sequence is TGTGCCAGCAGTTCCCGGGGGGTTCAAAATGAAAAACTGTTTTTT. Protein sequence: CASSSRGVQNEKLFF. The chain carries TRBV6-5 and TRBJ1-4, with a tentative D call TRBD1 (5 bases). The CDR3 spans 15 residues. Trimming pared 4 bases from V and 5 bases from J, leaving 14 bases between. The V gene's germline CDR1 is MNHEY and CDR2 SVGAGI.

The CDR3 is CASSDPGYNQPQHF. The CDR3 coding sequence is TGTGCCAGCAGTGACCCAGGCTACAATCAGCCCCAGCATTTT. This sequence joins TRBV25-1 and TRBJ1-5; D unclear. Germline CDR1 reads MGHDK; CDR2 reads SYGVNS. With 3 bases removed from V and 3 bases from J, the gap between germline ends came to 9 bases. The CDR3 totals 14 residues.

The chain couples TRBV11-2 to TRBJ1-4, with TRBD1 matching over 7 bases. Germline V lookup: CDR1 SGHAT, CDR2 FQNNGV. The ends lost 0 bases at V and 3 bases at J; junction bases unmatched: 7. The CDR3 is 17 amino acids. CDR3 nucleotides: TGTGCCAGCAGCTTAGAACAGGGGAAGGCGGCTAATGAAAAACTGTTTTTT. Amino acid sequence: CASSLEQGKAANEKLFF.

This chain uses TRBV2 with TRBJ2-7, with D perhaps matching TRBD2 (7 bases). This CDR3 is 14 amino acids long. Germline CDR1 reads SNHLY; CDR2 reads FYNNEI. V lost 8 bases and J lost 2, with 16 bases in between. The CDR3 is CASSLRGATYEQYF. CDR3 nucleotide sequence: TGTGCCAGCTCCCTCCGGGGGGCTACCTACGAGCAGTACTTC.

The chain recombines TRBV2 with TRBJ2-3; no reliable D call. The CDR3 has 12 residues. CDR1 and CDR2 (germline): SNHLY, FYNNEI. V shed 6 bases and J shed 11 bases, with 15 bases lying between them. In DNA, the CDR3 is TGTGCCAGCAGCTATTATTCCGCGAGGCAGTATTTT. Encoded protein: CASSYYSARQYF.

This chain joins TRBV11-3 and TRBJ2-5; tentative D call: TRBD2 (6 bases). The V gene's germline CDR1 is SGHNT and CDR2 YENEEA. Trimming stripped 1 base from V and 4 bases from J, with 13 bases between. The CDR3 runs 15 residues. In DNA form, the CDR3 reads TGTGCCAGCAGCTTAGTGGCGGGGCGGCGAGAGACCCAGTACTTC. Its translation: CASSLVAGRRETQYF.

V usage is TRBV6-5 and J usage is TRBJ2-3; possible D gene TRBD1, 6 bases. CDR1 is MNHEY, CDR2 SVGAGI, per germline. The CDR3 length is 16 residues. V was pared by 0 bases and J by 4 bases, with 14 bases between. Here the CDR3 DNA reads TGTGCCAGCAGTTACTCGACGATGGGGGCCCCAGATACGCAGTATTTT. Protein: CASSYSTMGAPDTQYF.

The genes are TRBV14 and TRBJ2-1; TRBD2 is a possible D gene (6 bases). Germline CDR1 reads SGHDN; CDR2 reads FVKESK. The V and J ends lost 6 bases and 6 bases respectively, with 15 bases between them. This CDR3 region has 14 residues. The CDR3 reads CASRLRGSGNEQFF. DNA for the CDR3: TGTGCCAGCAGACTAAGGGGTAGCGGCAATGAGCAGTTCTTC.

The rearrangement links TRBV6-6 to TRBJ2-1; D is possibly TRBD2 (5 bases). The CDR3 totals 12 residues. Trimming removed 6 bases at V and 8 bases at J, with 11 bases between. Germline CDR1 and CDR2: MNHNY and SVGAGI (reference sequence). CDR3: CASSRLADEQFF. The CDR3 DNA follows: TGTGCCAGCAGCAGGCTAGCTGATGAGCAGTTCTTC.

This rearrangement joins TRBV9 to TRBJ1-3, with D perhaps TRBD1 (6 bases). V was pared by 3 bases and J by 2 bases, with 18 bases between. From germline, CDR1 is SGDLS and CDR2 YYNGEE. This CDR3 has 17 amino acids. In DNA form, the CDR3 reads TGTGCCAGCAGCGCGAGGGACATTAGTTTTGCTGGAAACACCATATATTTT. Encoded protein: CASSARDISFAGNTIYF.

The rearrangement uses TRBV7-9 and TRBJ1-2; D is uncertain. This CDR3 has 13 residues. Germline lookup yields CDR1 SEHNR and CDR2 FQNEAQ (reference sequence). V was cut by 5 bases and J by 7 bases, with 14 bases left in between. Here the CDR3 DNA reads TGTGCCAGCAGCATTGACGGGAGGTCTGGCTACACCTTC. Its protein is CASSIDGRSGYTF.

The chain combines TRBV7-3 with TRBJ2-1; 8 nucleotides align to TRBD1. Looked up from germline, CDR1 is SGHTA and CDR2 is FQGTGA. The CDR3 runs 15 residues. Trimming cost V 3 bases and J 4 bases; bases outside gene matches: 5. In DNA, the CDR3 is TGTGCCAGCAGCTTCGGACAGGGACCTTACAATGAGCAGTTCTTC. Amino acids: CASSFGQGPYNEQFF. Variable domain in full (rest from reference TRBV7-3 and TRBJ2-1): GAGVSQTPSNKVTEKGKYVELRCDPISGHTALYWYRQSLGQGPEFLIYFQGTGAADDSGLPNDRFFAVRPEGSVSTLKIQRTERGDSAVYLCASSFGQGPYNEQFFGPGTRLTVL.

The chain recombines TRBV4-1 with TRBJ1-4, with TRBD1 matching 7 bases. The germline V gene has CDR1 MGHRA and CDR2 YSYEKL. V trimming: 0 bases; J trimming: 8 bases; junction bases outside the gene matches: 12. The length of the CDR3 is 17 residues. Written as DNA, the CDR3 is TGCGCCAGCAGCCAAGACCCCTACAGGGGATGGGGAGAAAAACTGTTTTTT. Its translation: CASSQDPYRGWGEKLFF.